This TCR beta chain appears in the sequencing data of a study of shared clonotypes between healthy human individuals. Concerning this clone itself: What it recognizes is unknown. Other DNA variants within this sample encode the same CDR3.

Deep-level assay runs were performed. Profiling relied on immunoSEQ multiplex PCR, and the TCRdb table lists in-frame clones only, not all of them. This table has 2 million to 3 million clones, approximately 93% appearing once. The CDR3 runs to 15 residues. With 2 bases clipped from V and 2 bases from J, the junction kept 1 base outside the gene matches. CDR1 SGHNT and CDR2 YYREEE come from the germline V gene (reference sequence). General study points: Relative to clonotypes present in all four donors, those not shared had lower generation probabilities.

J is TRBJ2-7 and V is TRBV5-4; 13 bases match TRBD2. This clonotype was sampled from a man between 18 and 35 years old in good health. Some clones in this sample may be carry-over from other donors' samples. Sequencing was done on a sample of naive CD4+ T cells from PBMCs. Subset noted: CD45RA+ positively selected. The CDR3 nucleotides are TGTGCCAGCAGCTTAGGGACTAGCGGGACCTACGAGCAGTACTTC. The encoded protein is CASSLGTSGTYEQYF.